This is a list of T cell receptor beta chains from one sample in a study of control samples from healthy donors and cancer patients. This table comes from immunoSEQ multiplex PCR, and its TCRdb copy is limited to in-frame clones, with some not included. The sample yields some 71,000 clones, approximately 90% seen once. The sequenced sample consisted of PBMCs. All receptors come from a woman aged 45-59 years with colorectal cancer. The CDR3 runs from the conserved cysteine through the conserved F or W. D genes are given only for firm matches. Clone size is not always given. Where it is, it says once, few, many or a class for expanded clones.

clone size,V gene,D gene,J gene,CDR3 DNA,CDR3 protein
.,TRBV10-1,TRBD1,TRBJ2-3,TGCGCCAGCGGACAGGGGTATACGCAGTATTTT,CASGQGYTQYF
.,TRBV2,.,TRBJ1-5,TGTGCCAGCAGTGACCGGACCCGTACCAATCAGCCCCAGCATTTT,CASSDRTRTNQPQHF
medium-sized,TRBV7-9,.,TRBJ2-1,TGTGCCAGCAGCTTAGAGGGTGGTGAGCAGTTCTTC,CASSLEGGEQFF
.,TRBV18,TRBD1,TRBJ2-2,TGTGCCAGCTCGCGAAGGGACAGTACGAACACCGGGGAGCTGTTTTTT,CASSRRDSTNTGELFF
.,TRBV5-1,.,TRBJ1-1,TGCGCCAGCAGCTTGTCGGTGAACACTGAAGCTTTCTTT,CASSLSVNTEAFF
.,TRBV28,TRBD2,TRBJ2-7,TGTGCCAGCAGCGCCCCGGGACTAGATCTAGTGGACGAGCAGTACTTC,CASSAPGLDLVDEQYF
once,TRBV5-1,TRBD1,TRBJ1-2,TGCGCCAGCAGCTTATTACAGGGGGGGTATGGCTACACCTTC,CASSLLQGGYGYTF
.,TRBV11-1,TRBD2,TRBJ2-7,TGTGCCAGCACCCCGGGACTAGCGGTCTCCTACGAGCAGTACTTC,CASTPGLAVSYEQYF
once,TRBV11-2,.,TRBJ2-7,TGTGCCAGCAGCCCTACAGGGGACTCAGGGTACTTC,CASSPTGDSGYF
.,TRBV27,.,TRBJ2-2,TGTGCCAGCAGTTTATCGCGAACATCCAGGGTTGGGGCCGGGGAGCTGTTTTTT,CASSLSRTSRVGAGELFF
.,TRBV9,.,TRBJ2-1,TGTGCCAGCAGCGCACTACCCGGTGGGGGGAGCTCCTACAATGAGCAGTTCTTC,CASSALPGGGSSYNEQFF
.,TRBV7-6,.,TRBJ1-5,TGTGCCAGCAGCACACAGAGCAATCAGCCCCAGCATTTT,CASSTQSNQPQHF
.,TRBV5-6,.,TRBJ2-7,TGTGCCAGCAGCTTGTTCGCGTCAGATTCCTACGAGCAGTACTTC,CASSLFASDSYEQYF
.,TRBV7-6,TRBD2,TRBJ2-3,TGTGCCAGCAGTCTTCGGACTAGCGGGGGTACAGATACGCAGTATTTT,CASSLRTSGGTDTQYF
.,TRBV27,.,TRBJ2-7,TGTGCCAGCAGCCGCCGGGGGACCTCCTACGAGCAGTACTTC,CASSRRGTSYEQYF
.,TRBV30,.,TRBJ1-1,TGTGCCTGGAGTCCCTTTGGCGGTGAAGCTTTCTTT,CAWSPFGGEAFF
.,TRBV10-3,.,TRBJ1-1,TGTGCCATCAGTGAGTCGTCTGAAGGGAAGCAAGGAGCTTTCTTT,CAISESSEGKQGAFF
.,TRBV19,TRBD1,TRBJ1-2,TGTGCCAGTAGAGCCGGGACAGCCGCCGGTGGCTACACCTTC,CASRAGTAAGGYTF
.,TRBV19,.,TRBJ2-3,TGTGCCACCATAGGGCCGGAACCCACAGATACGCAGTATTTT,CATIGPEPTDTQYF
.,TRBV7-9,.,TRBJ2-3,TGTGCCAGCAGTCCCTACCCGGACACAGATACGCAGTATTTT,CASSPYPDTDTQYF
.,TRBV5-5,.,TRBJ1-3,TGTGCCAGCAGTCTGACGGCGGCGGAGTCAAACTCTGGAAACACCATATATTTT,CASSLTAAESNSGNTIYF
.,TRBV3-1/TRBV3-2,.,TRBJ2-3,TGTGCCAGCACCCGGGGGCCGAGTAACCCAGATACGCAGTATTTT,CASTRGPSNPDTQYF
few,TRBV12-3/TRBV12-4,.,TRBJ1-1,TGTGCCAGCAGTTTAGCGCTGCGGGCTGAAGCTTTCTTT,CASSLALRAEAFF
once,TRBV4-2,.,TRBJ1-2,TGTGCCAGCAGCCAAGATCAAGGTGGAGGGTCCTATGGCTACACCTTC,CASSQDQGGGSYGYTF
.,TRBV9,.,TRBJ2-2,TGTGCCAGCAGCCCCCGAGTCTGGGCGCCGGGGGAGCTGTTTTTT,CASSPRVWAPGELFF
.,TRBV5-1,.,TRBJ1-1,TGCGCCAGCAGCTTGAGCGTGAACACTGAAGCTTTCTTT,CASSLSVNTEAFF
.,TRBV4-1,TRBD2,TRBJ2-7,TGCGCCAGCAGCCAAGTTCGCGGCGGGAGGACCTACGAGCAGTACTTC,CASSQVRGGRTYEQYF
.,TRBV5-1,TRBD2,TRBJ2-5,TGCGCCAGCAGCGAAGCGGGATCGACCCAGTACTTC,CASSEAGSTQYF
.,TRBV4-2,.,TRBJ2-7,TGTGCCAGCAGCCACCGAGGGCTTGCGTACGAGCAGTACTTC,CASSHRGLAYEQYF
.,TRBV6-5,TRBD1,TRBJ2-7,TGTGCCAGCAGGACCGGACAGGGGTGGGAGCAGTACTTC,CASRTGQGWEQYF
.,TRBV20-1,.,TRBJ2-2,TGCAGTGCTAGTAGTACCACCGGGGAGCTGTTTTTT,CSASSTTGELFF
once,TRBV5-1,.,TRBJ1-1,TGCGCCAGCAGATTCGGGGGGGACACTGAAGCTTTCTTT,CASRFGGDTEAFF
.,TRBV29-1,.,TRBJ1-2,TGCAGCGTTGAAGATCTTGATGGCTACACCTTC,CSVEDLDGYTF
few,TRBV13,.,TRBJ2-5,TGTGCCAGCAGCTTAGGCCTGGTGGGTACTGCCTACCAAGAGACCCAGTACTTC,CASSLGLVGTAYQETQYF
.,TRBV3-1/TRBV3-2,.,TRBJ1-4,TGTGCCAGCAGCCAAGATTCCGGGGGCACGGGTGAAAAACTGTTTTTT,CASSQDSGGTGEKLFF
once,TRBV9,TRBD1,TRBJ2-2,TGTGCCAGCAGCGAAACCGGGACAGGGATAAACACCGGGGAGCTGTTTTTT,CASSETGTGINTGELFF
.,TRBV9,TRBD1,TRBJ2-6,TGTGCCAGCAGCGCCCAAAGGGGACACCCACAGGGGCTTGGGGCCAACGTCCTGACTTTC,CASSAQRGHPQGLGANVLTF
.,TRBV18,TRBD2,TRBJ2-5,TGTGCCAGCTCACCCGGGACTAGCGGGAGGTACCAAGAGACCCAGTACTTC,CASSPGTSGRYQETQYF
.,TRBV3-1/TRBV3-2,.,TRBJ2-7,TGTGCCAGCAGCCAAGGTACTGGGGCAGGGTGGATCTACGAGCAGTACTTC,CASSQGTGAGWIYEQYF
.,TRBV27,TRBD1,TRBJ2-7,TGTGCCAGCAGTTCCCGGGACAGGGGATACGAGCAGTACTTC,CASSSRDRGYEQYF